This T cell receptor (beta chain) was identified in a study of blood T cell repertoires in COVID-19. Study details: Donors in the United States, Italy and Spain gave samples during acute or convalescent COVID-19. The cDNA or gDNA used as material had been derived from T cells, B-cell-depleted T cells, or PBMCs.

This CDR3 is built from 16 residues. Germline V lookup: CDR1 KGHSH, CDR2 LQKENI. The trim removed 0 bases at V and 3 bases at J, leaving 1 base unmatched. Authors' processing steps: Estimation of nucleated cell counts was performed using reference gene primer amplification. TCRdb's table, derived via immunoSEQ multiplex PCR, lists solely in-frame clones and lacks some. V and J calls and clone size are copied from that table; D and trimming were computed from the DNA. The sample holds roughly 80,000 clones; around nine tenths are singletons and the top ten take approximately 1.9%. The source of this sequence is an older woman with acute or convalescent COVID-19. The rearrangement links TRBV18 to TRBJ2-2; TRBD1 aligns across 10 bases. The sequencing input was peripheral blood. CDR3 coding DNA: TGTGCCAGCTCACCACCGGGACAGGGGTACACCGGGGAGCTGTTTTTT. As protein: CASSPPGQGYTGELFF.